This T cell receptor (beta chain) was documented in a study of T cell responses to AZD1222 COVID-19 vaccine. Study results and limitations: An increase in Spike-specific TCR breadth and depth was observed after two AZD1222 doses. With dominance at 160-218 and 743-854, vaccine-associated CD4 TCRs spanned spike. Unmutated variant regions are reportedly targeted by nearly half of spike-specific TCRs.

Profiled with immunoSEQ multiplex PCR; TCRdb holds only in-frame clones, not every one. The sample consists of about 110,000 clones, about 95% of them appearing once. About this clone itself: Its antigen is not known.

Samples with a second dose at about 4 or about 12 weeks were pooled together. Germline values: CDR1 LGHDT, CDR2 YNNKEL (reference sequence). V was pared by 1 base and J by 7 bases, with 4 bases of the junction left unmatched. This CDR3 region has 14 residues. This chain joins TRBV3-1 (or the pseudogene TRBV3-2) and TRBJ1-2; the match to TRBD1 covers 9 bases. This clonotype was obtained from an adult who received the AZD1222 COVID-19 vaccine. The material was peripheral blood, obtained 28 days after the second AZD1222 dose. In DNA, the CDR3 is TGTGCCAGCAGCCAAGGACAGGGGGTGTTTGGCTACACCTTC. Translation gives CASSQGQGVFGYTF.